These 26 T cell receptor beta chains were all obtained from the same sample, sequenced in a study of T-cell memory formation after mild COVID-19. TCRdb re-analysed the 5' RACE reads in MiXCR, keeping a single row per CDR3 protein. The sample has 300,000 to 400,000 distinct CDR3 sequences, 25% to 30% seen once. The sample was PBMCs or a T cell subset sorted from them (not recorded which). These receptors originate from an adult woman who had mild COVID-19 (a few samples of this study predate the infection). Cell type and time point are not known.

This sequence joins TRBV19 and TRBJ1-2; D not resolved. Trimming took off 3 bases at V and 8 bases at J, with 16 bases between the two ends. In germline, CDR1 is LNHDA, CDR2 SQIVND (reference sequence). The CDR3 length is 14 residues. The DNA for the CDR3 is TGTGCCAGTAGTATGAGAGGTGGGGAAGAGGGCTACACCTTC. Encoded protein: CASSMRGGEEGYTF.

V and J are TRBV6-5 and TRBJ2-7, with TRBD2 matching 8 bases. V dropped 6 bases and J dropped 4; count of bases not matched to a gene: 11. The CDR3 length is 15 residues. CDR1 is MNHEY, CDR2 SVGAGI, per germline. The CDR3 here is CASSATEAGAYEQYF. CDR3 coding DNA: TGTGCCAGCAGCGCCACCGAAGCGGGAGCGTACGAGCAGTACTTC.

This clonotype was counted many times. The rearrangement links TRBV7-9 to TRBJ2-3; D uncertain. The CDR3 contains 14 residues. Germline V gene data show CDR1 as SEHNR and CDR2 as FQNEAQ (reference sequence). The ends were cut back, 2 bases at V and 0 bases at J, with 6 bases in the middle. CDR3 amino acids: CASSLTASTDTQYF. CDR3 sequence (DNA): TGTGCCAGCAGCTTAACAGCTAGCACAGATACGCAGTATTTT.

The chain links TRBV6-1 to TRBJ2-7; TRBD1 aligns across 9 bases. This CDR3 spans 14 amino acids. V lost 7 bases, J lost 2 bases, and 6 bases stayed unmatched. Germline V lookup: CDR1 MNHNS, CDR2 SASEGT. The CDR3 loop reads CASTDWTGAYEQYF. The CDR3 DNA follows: TGTGCCAGCACCGACTGGACAGGGGCCTACGAGCAGTACTTC.

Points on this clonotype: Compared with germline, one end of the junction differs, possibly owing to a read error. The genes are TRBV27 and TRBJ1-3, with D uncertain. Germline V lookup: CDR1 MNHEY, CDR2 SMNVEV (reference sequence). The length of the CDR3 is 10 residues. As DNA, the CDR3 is TGTGCCAGCAGTTTATTCACCGTATATTTT. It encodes CASSLFTVYF.

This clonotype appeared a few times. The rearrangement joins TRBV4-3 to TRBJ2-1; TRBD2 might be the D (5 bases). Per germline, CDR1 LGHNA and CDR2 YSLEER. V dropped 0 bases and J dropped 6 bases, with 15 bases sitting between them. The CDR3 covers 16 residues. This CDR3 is CASSQEEAETGNEQFF. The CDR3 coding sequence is TGCGCCAGCAGCCAAGAAGAAGCGGAGACGGGCAATGAGCAGTTCTTC.

The CDR3 region has the DNA TGTGCCAGCAGTAACCGGAATGGGTGGGAAGAGACCCAGTACTTC. Translated: CASSNRNGWEETQYF. This chain joins TRBV12-3 or TRBV12-4 and TRBJ2-5; D is undetermined. This CDR3 is 15 amino acids long. Deletions cut 5 bases from V and 3 bases from J, with 16 bases between.

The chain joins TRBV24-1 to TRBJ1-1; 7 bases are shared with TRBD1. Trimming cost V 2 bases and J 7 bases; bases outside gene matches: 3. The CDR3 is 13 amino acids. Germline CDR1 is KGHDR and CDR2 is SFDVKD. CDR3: CATSDSRQGEAFF. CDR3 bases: TGTGCCACCAGTGATTCTCGACAGGGTGAAGCTTTCTTT.

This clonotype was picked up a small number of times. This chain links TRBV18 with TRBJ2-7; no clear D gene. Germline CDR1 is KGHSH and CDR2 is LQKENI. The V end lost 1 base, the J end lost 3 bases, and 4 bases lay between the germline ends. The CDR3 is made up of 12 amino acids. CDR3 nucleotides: TGTGCCAGCTCACCACTCGGCTACGAGCAGTACTTC. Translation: CASSPLGYEQYF. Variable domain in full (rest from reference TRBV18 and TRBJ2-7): NAGVMQNPRHLVRRRGQEARLRCSPMKGHSHVYWYRQLPEEGLKFMVYLQKENIIDESGMPKERFSAEFPKEGPSILRIQQVVRGDSAAYFCASSPLGYEQYFGPGTRLTVT.

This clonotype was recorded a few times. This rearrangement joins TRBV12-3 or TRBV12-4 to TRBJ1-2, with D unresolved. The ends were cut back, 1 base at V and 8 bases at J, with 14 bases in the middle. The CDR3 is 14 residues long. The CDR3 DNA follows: TGTGCCAGCAGTTTAGGCATTCAGTCGGGGGGCTACACCTTC. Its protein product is CASSLGIQSGGYTF.

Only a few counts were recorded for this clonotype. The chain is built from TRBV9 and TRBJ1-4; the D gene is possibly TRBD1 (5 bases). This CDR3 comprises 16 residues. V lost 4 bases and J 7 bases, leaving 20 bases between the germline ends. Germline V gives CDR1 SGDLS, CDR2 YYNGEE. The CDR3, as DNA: TGTGCCAGCAGCCCAAAAGCAGAGGGGCGTTTTGAAAAACTGTTTTTT. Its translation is CASSPKAEGRFEKLFF.

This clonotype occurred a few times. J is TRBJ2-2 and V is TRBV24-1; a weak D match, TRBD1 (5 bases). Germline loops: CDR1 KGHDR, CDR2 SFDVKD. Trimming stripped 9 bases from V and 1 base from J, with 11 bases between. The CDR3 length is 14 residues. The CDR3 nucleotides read TGTGCCACCCAGGAAGGGGAGAACACCGGGGAGCTGTTTTTT. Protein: CATQEGENTGELFF.

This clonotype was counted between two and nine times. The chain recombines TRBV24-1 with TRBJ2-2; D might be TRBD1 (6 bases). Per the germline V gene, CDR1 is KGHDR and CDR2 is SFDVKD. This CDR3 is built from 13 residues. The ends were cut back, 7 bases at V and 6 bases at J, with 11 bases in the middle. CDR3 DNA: TGTGCCACCAGCCTACAGGGCCCCGGGGAGCTGTTTTTT. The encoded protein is CATSLQGPGELFF.

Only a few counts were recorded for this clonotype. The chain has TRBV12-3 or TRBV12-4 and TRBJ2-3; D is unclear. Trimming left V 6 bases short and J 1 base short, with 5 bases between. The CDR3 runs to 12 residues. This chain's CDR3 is CASRTGTDTQYF. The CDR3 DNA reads TGTGCCAGCAGGACGGGCACAGATACGCAGTATTTT.

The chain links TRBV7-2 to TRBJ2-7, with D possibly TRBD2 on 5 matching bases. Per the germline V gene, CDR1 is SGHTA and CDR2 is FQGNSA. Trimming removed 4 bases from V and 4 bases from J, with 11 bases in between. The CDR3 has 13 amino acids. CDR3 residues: CASSSQAVYEQYF. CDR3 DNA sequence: TGTGCCAGCAGCTCCCAAGCGGTTTACGAGCAGTACTTC. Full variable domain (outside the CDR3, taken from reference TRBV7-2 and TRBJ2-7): GAGVSQSPSNKVTEKGKDVELRCDPISGHTALYWYRQSLGQGLEFLIYFQGNSAPDKSGLPSDRFSAERTGGSVSTLTIQRTQQEDSAVYLCASSSQAVYEQYFGPGTRLTVT.

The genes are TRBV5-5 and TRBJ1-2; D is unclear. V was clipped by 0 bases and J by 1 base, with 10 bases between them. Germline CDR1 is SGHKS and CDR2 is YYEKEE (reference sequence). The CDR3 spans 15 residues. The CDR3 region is CASSLAGFLNYGYTF. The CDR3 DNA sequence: TGTGCCAGCAGCTTGGCGGGGTTCCTTAACTATGGCTACACCTTC.

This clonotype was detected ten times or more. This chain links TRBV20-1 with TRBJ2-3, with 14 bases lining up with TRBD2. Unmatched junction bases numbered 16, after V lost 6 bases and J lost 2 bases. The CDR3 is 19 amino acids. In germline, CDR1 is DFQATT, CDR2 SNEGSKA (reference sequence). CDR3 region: CSAKGLAGVGDGTTDTQYF. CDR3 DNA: TGCAGTGCCAAGGGACTAGCGGGAGTGGGGGATGGGACCACAGATACGCAGTATTTT.

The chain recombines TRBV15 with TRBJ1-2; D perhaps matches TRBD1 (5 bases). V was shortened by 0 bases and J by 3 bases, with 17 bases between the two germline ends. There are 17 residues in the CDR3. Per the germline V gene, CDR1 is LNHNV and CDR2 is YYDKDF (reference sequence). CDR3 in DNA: TGTGCCACCAGCAGAGAGGGAGAGGGGTTGGGATACTATGGCTACACCTTC. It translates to CATSREGEGLGYYGYTF.

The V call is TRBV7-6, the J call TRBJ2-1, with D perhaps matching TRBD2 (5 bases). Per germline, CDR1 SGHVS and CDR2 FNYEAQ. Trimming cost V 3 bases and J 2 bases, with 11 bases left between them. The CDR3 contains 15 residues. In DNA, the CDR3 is TGTGCCAGCAGCTTCGAGGGCTCAACCTACAATGAGCAGTTCTTC. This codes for CASSFEGSTYNEQFF.

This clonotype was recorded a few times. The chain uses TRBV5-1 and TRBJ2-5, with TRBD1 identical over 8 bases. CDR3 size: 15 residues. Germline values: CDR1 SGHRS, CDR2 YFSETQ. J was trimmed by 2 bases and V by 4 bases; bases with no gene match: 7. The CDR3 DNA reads TGCGCCAGCAGCCTGAGGACAGGGTCGCAAGAGACCCAGTACTTC. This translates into CASSLRTGSQETQYF.

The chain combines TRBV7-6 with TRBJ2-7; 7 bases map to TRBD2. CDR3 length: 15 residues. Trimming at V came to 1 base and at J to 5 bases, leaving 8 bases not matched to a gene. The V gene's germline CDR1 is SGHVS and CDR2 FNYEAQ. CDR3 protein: CASSLERGRPHEQYF. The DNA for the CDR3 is TGTGCCAGCAGCTTAGAGCGGGGCCGACCCCACGAGCAGTACTTC.

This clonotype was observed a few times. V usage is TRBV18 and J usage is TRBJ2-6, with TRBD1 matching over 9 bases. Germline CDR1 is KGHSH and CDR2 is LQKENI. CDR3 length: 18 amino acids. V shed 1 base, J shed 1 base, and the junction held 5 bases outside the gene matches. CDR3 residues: CASSPLDRGTSGANVLTF. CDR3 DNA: TGTGCCAGCTCACCACTCGACAGGGGGACATCTGGGGCCAACGTCCTGACTTTC.

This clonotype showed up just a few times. CDR3 sequence (DNA): TGTGCCAGCAGCCCCGGGACAGTTGGTTCACCCCTCCACTTT. It codes for CASSPGTVGSPLHF. The rearrangement links TRBV7-9 to TRBJ1-6; 7 positions match TRBD1. From germline, CDR1 is SEHNR and CDR2 FQNEAQ (reference sequence). This CDR3 spans 14 amino acids. Trimming at V came to 5 bases and at J to 9 bases, leaving 7 bases not matched to a gene.

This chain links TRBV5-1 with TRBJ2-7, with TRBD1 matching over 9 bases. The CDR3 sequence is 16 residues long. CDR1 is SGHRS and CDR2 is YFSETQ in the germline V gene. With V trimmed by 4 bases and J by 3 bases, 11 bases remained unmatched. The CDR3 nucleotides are TGCGCCAGCAGCACAGCCGGGACAGGGTTTTACTACGAGCAGTACTTC. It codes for CASSTAGTGFYYEQYF.

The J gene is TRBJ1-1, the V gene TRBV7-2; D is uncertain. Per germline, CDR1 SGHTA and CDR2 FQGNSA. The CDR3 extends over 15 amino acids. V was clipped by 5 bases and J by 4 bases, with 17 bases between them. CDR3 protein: CASSGPLVGGTEAFF. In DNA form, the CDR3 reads TGTGCCAGCAGCGGCCCTTTAGTGGGAGGCACTGAAGCTTTCTTT. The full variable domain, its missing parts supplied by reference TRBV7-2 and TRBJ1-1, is GAGVSQSPSNKVTEKGKDVELRCDPISGHTALYWYRQSLGQGLEFLIYFQGNSAPDKSGLPSDRFSAERTGGSVSTLTIQRTQQEDSAVYLCASSGPLVGGTEAFFGQGTRLTVV.

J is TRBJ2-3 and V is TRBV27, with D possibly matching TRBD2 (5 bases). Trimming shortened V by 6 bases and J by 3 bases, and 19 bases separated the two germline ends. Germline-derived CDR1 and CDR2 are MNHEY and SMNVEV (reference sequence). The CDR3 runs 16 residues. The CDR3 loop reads CASSLWTGSGTDTQYF. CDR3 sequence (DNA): TGTGCCAGCAGCCTCTGGACGGGAAGCGGAACAGATACGCAGTATTTT.